These 11 T cell receptor beta chains were sequenced from one sample in a study of blood T cell repertoires in COVID-19. Libraries were prepared by immunoSEQ multiplex PCR; TCRdb keeps only in-frame clonotypes and omits some of them. The data contain fewer than 200,000 clones, about 86% of them seen just once; the ten biggest clones take up 3.6%. Sequenced material: PBMCs or T cells enriched from blood (not recorded which). The receptors originated from a woman in her 50s in a cohort exposed to, infected with or recovered from COVID-19 (not recorded which).

As DNA, the CDR3 is TGCGCCAGCAGCCAAGATTTAGGGACAGGGGAGGATACGCAGTATTTT. Its translation is CASSQDLGTGEDTQYF. The chain has TRBV4-1 and TRBJ2-3, with 10 nucleotides matching TRBD1. Germline trimming cut 0 bases from V and 6 bases from J; bases unmatched to any gene: 6. The CDR3 is 16 amino acids. CDR1 MGHRA and CDR2 YSYEKL come from the germline V gene.

V gene TRBV28 combines with J gene TRBJ2-2; tentatively, D is TRBD1 (5 bases). V gave up 7 bases and J gave up 1 base, with 10 bases separating them. The CDR3 sequence is 14 residues long. Germline lookup yields CDR1 MDHEN and CDR2 SYDVKM. The CDR3, as DNA: TGTGCCAGCATTCGACAGAGGAACACCGGGGAGCTGTTTTTT. Translating gives CASIRQRNTGELFF.

The rearrangement joins TRBV18 to TRBJ1-2, with a possible D match to TRBD1 (6 bases). Trimming took 0 bases from V and 6 from J, leaving 8 bases between them. The CDR3 consists of 13 residues. The germline V gene has CDR1 KGHSH and CDR2 LQKENI. The CDR3 here is CASSPPPGDGYTF. CDR3 nucleotides: TGTGCCAGCTCACCACCACCAGGGGATGGCTACACCTTC.

Only a few counts were recorded for this clone. The V gene is TRBV4-2, the J gene TRBJ2-3; D unresolved. Between the trimmed V and J ends, which lost 2 bases and 3 bases, there was a span of 9 bases. The length of the CDR3 is 14 residues. CDR1 LGHNA and CDR2 YNFKEQ come from the germline V gene. The CDR3 region has the DNA TGTGCCAGCAGCCAACGTCGTATGACAGATACGCAGTATTTT. Its protein product is CASSQRRMTDTQYF.

This rearrangement joins TRBV10-3 to TRBJ1-1, with 11 bases that match TRBD1. Germline V gives CDR1 ENHRY, CDR2 SYGVKD. With V trimmed by 5 bases and J by 3 bases, 2 bases remained unmatched. This CDR3 is built from 14 residues. DNA of the CDR3: TGTGCCATCAGTCGGACAGGGGGCGACACTGAAGCTTTCTTT. It encodes CAISRTGGDTEAFF.

The V call is TRBV7-3, the J call TRBJ2-3; TRBD2 matches 11 bases. This CDR3 spans 15 amino acids. With V trimmed by 4 bases and J by 3 bases, 3 bases remained unmatched. Germline V lookup: CDR1 SGHTA, CDR2 FQGTGA. The CDR3: CASSSPSGGTDTQYF. The CDR3 DNA reads as TGTGCCAGCAGCTCCCCTAGCGGGGGGACAGATACGCAGTATTTT.

This sequence joins TRBV5-4 and TRBJ2-3; 7 nucleotides agree with TRBD2. The CDR3 totals 16 residues. CDR1 SGHNT and CDR2 YYREEE come from the germline V gene (reference sequence). J was trimmed by 0 bases and V by 0 bases; bases with no gene match: 4. The CDR3 loop reads CASSLAGGLSTDTQYF. CDR3 DNA sequence: TGTGCCAGCAGCTTGGCGGGGGGTCTGAGCACAGATACGCAGTATTTT.

This clone is deemed medium-sized. A junction boundary mismatches the germline segment, possibly from a read error. This chain connects TRBV30 to TRBJ1-2, with 9 bases aligning to TRBD1. This CDR3 spans 11 amino acids. The germline CDR1 and CDR2 sequences are GTSNPN and SVGIG (reference sequence). CDR3: CAWSLGTGRFF. The DNA of the CDR3 is TGTGCCTGGAGTTTGGGGACAGGGAGGTTCTTC.

The chain employs TRBV4-1 and TRBJ2-1; 7 bases fit TRBD2. CDR3 length: 16 residues. Germline lookup yields CDR1 MGHRA and CDR2 YSYEKL. Unmatched junction bases numbered 12, after V lost 1 base and J lost 9 bases. CDR3 nucleotide sequence: TGCGCCAGCAGCCAAGTTCAAGCGGGACTACTGAGTGAGCAGTTCTTC. Translation: CASSQVQAGLLSEQFF.

V and J are TRBV4-3 and TRBJ2-7, with 10 bases identical to TRBD2. CDR3 length: 17 residues. Germline trimming cut 1 base from V and 3 bases from J; bases unmatched to any gene: 9. Germline V gene data show CDR1 as LGHNA and CDR2 as YSLEER. The CDR3 loop is CASSQAYSGGTFYEQYF. As DNA, the CDR3 is TGCGCCAGCAGCCAAGCCTATAGCGGGGGGACCTTCTACGAGCAGTACTTC.

The gene calls are TRBV29-1 and TRBJ1-1; D gene uncertain. The CDR3 sequence is 13 residues long. Per germline, CDR1 SQVTM and CDR2 ANQGSEA. Trimming removed 8 bases at V and 4 bases at J, with 17 bases between. In DNA form, the CDR3 reads TGCAGCTCAGATCCGATTGGAGGCACTGAAGCTTTCTTT. Residues: CSSDPIGGTEAFF.